This T cell receptor (beta chain) emerged from a study of cytomegalovirus exposure and HLA in healthy donors. Overall study findings and caveats: Later analysis identified 16,951 TCR beta sequences associated with HLA alleles, using a false discovery rate threshold of 0.05.

Concerning this clone: Its target is not known.

Looked up from germline, CDR1 is SGHTA and CDR2 is FQGTGA. V dropped 5 bases and J dropped 7; count of bases not matched to a gene: 12. The CDR3 sequence is 16 residues long. The PCR made use of 60 Vbeta and 13 Jbeta primers. Generated by immunoSEQ multiplex PCR, the TCRdb table keeps only in-frame clones and is missing some. The sample contains some 150,000 clones, roughly 85% of which appear only once. Sequencing input: PBMCs. The chain recombines TRBV7-3 with TRBJ2-1; 9 bases map to TRBD2. The TCR comes from a woman in her 30s in good health and CMV-seronegative. The CDR3 loop is CASSPQGGGAGNEQFF. The CDR3 DNA follows: TGTGCCAGCAGCCCCCAAGGCGGGGGGGCCGGTAATGAGCAGTTCTTC. The full variable domain, rest sourced from reference TRBV7-3 and TRBJ2-1, is GAGVSQTPSNKVTEKGKYVELRCDPISGHTALYWYRQSLGQGPEFLIYFQGTGAADDSGLPNDRFFAVRPEGSVSTLKIQRTERGDSAVYLCASSPQGGGAGNEQFFGPGTRLTVL.